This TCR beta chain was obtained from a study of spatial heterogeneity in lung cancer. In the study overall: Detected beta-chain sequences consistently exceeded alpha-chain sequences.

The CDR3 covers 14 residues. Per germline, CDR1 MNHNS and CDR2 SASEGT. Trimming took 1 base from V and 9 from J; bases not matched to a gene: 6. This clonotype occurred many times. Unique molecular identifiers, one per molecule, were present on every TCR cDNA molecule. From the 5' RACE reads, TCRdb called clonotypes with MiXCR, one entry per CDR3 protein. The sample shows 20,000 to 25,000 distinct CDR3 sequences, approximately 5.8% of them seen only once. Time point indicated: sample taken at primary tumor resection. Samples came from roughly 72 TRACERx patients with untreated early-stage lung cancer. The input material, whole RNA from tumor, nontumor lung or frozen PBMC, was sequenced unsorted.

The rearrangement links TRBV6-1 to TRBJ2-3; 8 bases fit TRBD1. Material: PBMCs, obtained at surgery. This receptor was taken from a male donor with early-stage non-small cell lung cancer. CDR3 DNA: TGTGCCAGCAGTGAAGGGACAGGGAGTGAGACGCAGTATTTT. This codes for CASSEGTGSETQYF.